This TCR beta chain was documented in a study of shared clonotypes between healthy human individuals. On the study more broadly: Each donor contributed plates that comprised three CD4 naive, three CD4 memory, two CD8 naive and one CD8 memory. Whole-study findings and limits: Naive subsets typically showed greater estimated richness than memory subsets. A small donor pool kept down the genetic and exposure-history diversity that was represented. Clonotypes not shared had lower generation probabilities than those common to all four donors.

Naivety among CD8 cells was defined by CD45RO negativity and positive CCR7 selection, thereby excluding terminally differentiated effector memory CD45RA+ cells. To note about this clone: Antigen unknown.

The CDR3 has 15 residues. Germline V gene data show CDR1 as KGHSH and CDR2 as LQKENI. After removal of 4 bases from V and 4 bases from J, the junction contained 9 bases not matched to a gene. Sequenced by immunoSEQ multiplex PCR; TCRdb stores in-frame clones only, minus some. The repertoire has roughly 2,000,000 clones, roughly 95% of them found once; the top ten carry approximately 1%. The receptor was isolated from a young man in good health. The V gene is TRBV18, the J gene TRBJ2-7, with 8 bases lining up with TRBD2. The sequencing sample was made of naive CD8+ T cells sorted from blood. The CDR3 DNA is TGTGCCAGCTCACACGAGCGGGAGCCAGGGTACGAGCAGTACTTC. Translating it yields CASSHEREPGYEQYF.